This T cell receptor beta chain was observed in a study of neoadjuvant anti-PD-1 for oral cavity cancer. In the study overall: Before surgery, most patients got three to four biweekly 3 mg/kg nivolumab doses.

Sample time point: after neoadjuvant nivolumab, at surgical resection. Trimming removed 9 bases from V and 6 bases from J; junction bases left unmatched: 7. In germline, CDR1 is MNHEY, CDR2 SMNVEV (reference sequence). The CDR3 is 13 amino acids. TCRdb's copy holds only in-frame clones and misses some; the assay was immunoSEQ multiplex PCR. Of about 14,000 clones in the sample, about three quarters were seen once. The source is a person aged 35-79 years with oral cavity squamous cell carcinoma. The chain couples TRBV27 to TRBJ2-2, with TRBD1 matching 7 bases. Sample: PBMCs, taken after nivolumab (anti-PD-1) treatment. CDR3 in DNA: TGTGCCAGTTACACAGGGGTCGCCGGGGAGCTGTTTTTT. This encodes CASYTGVAGELFF.